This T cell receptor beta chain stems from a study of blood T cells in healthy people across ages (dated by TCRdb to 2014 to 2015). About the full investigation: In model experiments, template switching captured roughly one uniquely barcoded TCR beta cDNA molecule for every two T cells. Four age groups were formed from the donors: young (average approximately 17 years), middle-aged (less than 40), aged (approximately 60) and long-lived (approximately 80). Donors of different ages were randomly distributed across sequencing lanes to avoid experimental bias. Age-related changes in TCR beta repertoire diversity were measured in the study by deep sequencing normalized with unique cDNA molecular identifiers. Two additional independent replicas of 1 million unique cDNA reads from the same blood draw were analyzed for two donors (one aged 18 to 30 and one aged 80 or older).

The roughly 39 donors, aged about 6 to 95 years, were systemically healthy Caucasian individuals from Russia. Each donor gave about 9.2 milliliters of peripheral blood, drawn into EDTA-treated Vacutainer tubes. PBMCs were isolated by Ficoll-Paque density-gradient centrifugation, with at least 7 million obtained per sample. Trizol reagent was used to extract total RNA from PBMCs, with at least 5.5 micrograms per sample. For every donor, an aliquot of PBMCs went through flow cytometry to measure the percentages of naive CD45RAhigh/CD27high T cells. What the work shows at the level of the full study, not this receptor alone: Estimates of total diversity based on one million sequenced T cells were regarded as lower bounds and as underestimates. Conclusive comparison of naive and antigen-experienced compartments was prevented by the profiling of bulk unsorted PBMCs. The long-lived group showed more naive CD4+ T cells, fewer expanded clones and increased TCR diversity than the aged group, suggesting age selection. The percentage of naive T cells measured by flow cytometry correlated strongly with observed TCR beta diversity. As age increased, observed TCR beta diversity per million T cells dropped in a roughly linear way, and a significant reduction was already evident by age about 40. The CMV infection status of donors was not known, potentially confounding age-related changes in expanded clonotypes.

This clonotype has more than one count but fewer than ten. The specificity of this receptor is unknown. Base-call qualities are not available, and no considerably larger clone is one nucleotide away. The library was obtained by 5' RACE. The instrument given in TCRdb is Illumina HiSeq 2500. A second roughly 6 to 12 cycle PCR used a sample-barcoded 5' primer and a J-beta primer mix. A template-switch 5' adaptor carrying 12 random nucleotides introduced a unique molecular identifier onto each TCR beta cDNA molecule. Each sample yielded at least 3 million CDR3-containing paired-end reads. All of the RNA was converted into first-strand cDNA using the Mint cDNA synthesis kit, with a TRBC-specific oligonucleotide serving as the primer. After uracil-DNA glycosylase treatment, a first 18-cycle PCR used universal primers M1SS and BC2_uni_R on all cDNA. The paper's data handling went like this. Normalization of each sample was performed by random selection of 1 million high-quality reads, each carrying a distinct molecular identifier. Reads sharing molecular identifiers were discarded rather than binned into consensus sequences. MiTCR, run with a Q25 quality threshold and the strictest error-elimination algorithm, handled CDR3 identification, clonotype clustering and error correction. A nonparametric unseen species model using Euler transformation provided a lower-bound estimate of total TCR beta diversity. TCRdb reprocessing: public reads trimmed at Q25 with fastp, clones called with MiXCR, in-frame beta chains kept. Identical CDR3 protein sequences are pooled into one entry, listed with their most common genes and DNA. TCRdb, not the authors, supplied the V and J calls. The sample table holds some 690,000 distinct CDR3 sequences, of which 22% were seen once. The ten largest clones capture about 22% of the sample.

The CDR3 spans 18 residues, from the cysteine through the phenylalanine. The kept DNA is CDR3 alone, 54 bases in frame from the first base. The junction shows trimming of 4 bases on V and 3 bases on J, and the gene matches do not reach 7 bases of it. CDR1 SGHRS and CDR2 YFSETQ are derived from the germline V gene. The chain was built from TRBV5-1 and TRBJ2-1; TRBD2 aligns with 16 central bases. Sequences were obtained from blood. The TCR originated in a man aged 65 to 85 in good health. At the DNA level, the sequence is TGCGCCAGCAGCCTCGGGACTAGCGGGAGGGTCCTCTACAATGAGCAGTTCTTC. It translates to CASSLGTSGRVLYNEQFF.